These 14 T cell receptor beta chains originate from one sample sequenced in a study of cytomegalovirus exposure and HLA in healthy donors. PCR used 60 Vbeta primers and 13 Jbeta primers. TCRdb keeps only in-frame clones here, not all; method: immunoSEQ multiplex PCR. The sample contains about 130,000 clones, roughly 78% of which appear only once. The sample consisted of PBMCs. The source of these receptors is a man aged 25-45 years in good health and CMV-seropositive.

The genes are TRBV7-3 and TRBJ2-3, with 12 bases identical to TRBD2. The length of the CDR3 is 16 residues. J gave up 0 bases and V 5 bases, and 3 bases lay outside the gene matches. CDR1 SGHTA and CDR2 FQGTGA come from the germline V gene. CDR3 in DNA: TGTGCCAGCAGCCGGCTAGCGGGGGGGAGCACAGATACGCAGTATTTT. Translation: CASSRLAGGSTDTQYF. The whole variable domain, remainder taken from reference TRBV7-3 and TRBJ2-3, is GAGVSQTPSNKVTEKGKYVELRCDPISGHTALYWYRQSLGQGPEFLIYFQGTGAADDSGLPNDRFFAVRPEGSVSTLKIQRTERGDSAVYLCASSRLAGGSTDTQYFGPGTRLTVL.

The chain carries TRBV7-8 and TRBJ1-5, with D possibly matching TRBD1 (5 bases). The CDR3 runs to 16 residues. V gave up 1 base and J gave up 1 base, with 11 bases separating them. Germline V gene lookup returns CDR1 SGHVS and CDR2 FQNEAQ. The CDR3 here is CASSLGGAGSNQPQHF. CDR3 coding DNA: TGTGCCAGCAGCTTAGGTGGGGCGGGAAGCAATCAGCCCCAGCATTTT.

This clone was counted a single time. V and J are TRBV5-1 and TRBJ1-2; TRBD1 agrees at 9 bases. Germline V lookup: CDR1 SGHRS, CDR2 YFSETQ. Trimming took 3 bases from V and 7 from J; bases not matched to a gene: 7. This CDR3 comprises 14 residues. CDR3 residues: CASSSDRGYGGYTF. CDR3 DNA sequence: TGCGCCAGCAGCTCCGACAGGGGGTATGGTGGCTACACCTTC.

DNA of the CDR3: TGTGCCAGCAGTTACTCCGGGACAGTTAATGAAAAACTGTTTTTT. This sequence encodes CASSYSGTVNEKLFF. This chain joins TRBV6-5 and TRBJ1-4; 7 nucleotides line up with TRBD1. V trimming: 0 bases; J trimming: 4 bases; junction bases outside the gene matches: 2. Germline V lookup: CDR1 MNHEY, CDR2 SVGAGI. The CDR3 length is 15 residues.

The chain carries TRBV6-7 and TRBJ2-3, with 11 bases identical to TRBD2. TRBV6-7 is placed among ORFs of uncertain function. The CDR3 contains 17 residues. The trim removed 5 bases at V and 7 bases at J, leaving 14 bases unmatched. The CDR3 coding sequence is TGTGCCAGCAGTCCCGGGGAGGGTACTAGCGGGGGACATACGCAGTATTTT. It codes for CASSPGEGTSGGHTQYF.

The chain has TRBV5-1 and TRBJ1-2; the match to TRBD1 covers 8 bases. V was pared by 5 bases and J by 6 bases, with 3 bases of the junction left unmatched. CDR1 SGHRS and CDR2 YFSETQ come from the germline V gene. CDR3 size: 12 residues. The CDR3 sequence is CASSLQGDGYTF. Written as DNA, the CDR3 is TGCGCCAGCAGTCTACAGGGGGATGGCTACACCTTC.

This rearrangement joins TRBV14 to TRBJ1-1; D gene ambiguous. V was clipped by 3 bases and J by 1 base, with 9 bases between them. This CDR3 has 14 residues. CDR1 and CDR2 (germline): SGHDN, FVKESK. CDR3 bases: TGTGCCAGCAGCCAGGACTGGGGGAACACTGAAGCTTTCTTT. Translating it yields CASSQDWGNTEAFF.

The chain recombines TRBV6-1 with TRBJ2-5, with TRBD2 identical over 14 bases. Germline CDR1 and CDR2: MNHNS and SASEGT. CDR3 length: 15 residues. The V gene end was trimmed by 6 bases and the J gene end by 2 bases; junction bases not matched to a gene: 2. As DNA, the CDR3 is TGTGCCAGCAGGAGGACTAGCGGGGGGCAAGAGACCCAGTACTTC. Protein sequence: CASRRTSGGQETQYF.

The chain uses TRBV11-3 and TRBJ2-5; 9 bases are a match to TRBD1. Germline CDR1 is SGHNT and CDR2 is YENEEA. V was pared by 5 bases and J by 2 bases, with 9 bases of the junction left unmatched. The length of the CDR3 is 16 residues. The CDR3 bases are TGTGCCAGCAGCCCACGGACAGGGGTTGGGCAAGAGACCCAGTACTTC. Protein product: CASSPRTGVGQETQYF.

The chain uses TRBV7-6 and TRBJ1-2; 8 bases are shared with TRBD1. In germline, CDR1 is SGHVS, CDR2 FNYEAQ. CDR3 length: 14 amino acids. The trim removed 5 bases at V and 7 bases at J, leaving 9 bases unmatched. The CDR3 reads CASSPTGEVVGYTF. The CDR3 DNA follows: TGTGCCAGCAGCCCGACAGGGGAAGTAGTTGGCTACACCTTC.

The chain couples TRBV5-1 to TRBJ2-5, with TRBD1 matching over 7 bases. Trimming cost V 0 bases and J 5 bases; bases outside gene matches: 7. The CDR3 spans 15 residues. CDR1 SGHRS and CDR2 YFSETQ come from the germline V gene. CDR3 bases: TGCGCCAGCAGCTTGGACAGGGGCTGGGGGGAGACCCAGTACTTC. It translates to CASSLDRGWGETQYF.

The chain recombines TRBV30 with TRBJ1-3; 9 bases are a match to TRBD1. Germline CDR1 GTSNPN, CDR2 SVGIG (reference sequence). The length of the CDR3 is 15 residues. The J segment lost 4 bases and the V segment lost 0 bases, leaving 4 bases of the junction unmatched. The CDR3, as DNA: TGTGCCTGGAGTGTTGGACAGGGGAGGGGAAACACCATATATTTT. Amino acid sequence: CAWSVGQGRGNTIYF.

The chain joins TRBV9 to TRBJ1-3, with TRBD1 as a possible D gene (5 bases). V was pared by 4 bases and J by 3 bases, with 11 bases between. The CDR3 covers 14 residues. CDR1 and CDR2 (germline): SGDLS, YYNGEE. In nucleotides, the CDR3 is TGTGCCAGCAGCTCCCTGGGGGGTGGAAACACCATATATTTT. Amino acid sequence: CASSSLGGGNTIYF.

V and J are TRBV15 and TRBJ1-4, with D perhaps matching TRBD1 (5 bases). The CDR3 extends over 14 amino acids. V lost 4 bases to trimming and J lost 12 bases, with 18 bases between them. The germline V gene encodes CDR1 LNHNV and CDR2 YYDKDF (reference sequence). The CDR3 nucleotides read TGTGCCACCAGCAAAGGGGAAACGGCTCGTCAACTGTTTTTT. Encoded protein: CATSKGETARQLFF.